This TCR beta chain comes out of a study of T cells in Graves' hyperthyroidism and ophthalmopathy. This clonotype was observed a handful of times. What it recognizes is unknown. The V gene end was trimmed by 2 bases and the J gene end by 12 bases; junction bases not matched to a gene: 16. Germline V gene sequence: CDR1 SGHAT, CDR2 FQNNGV. CDR3 length equals 16 residues. Patients were excluded because of uncontrolled infection, other autoimmune disease, pregnancy or lactation. RNA transcripts were the template for amplifying TCR beta CDR3 regions. The study used the HTBI primer set for a first-round RT-PCR of the TCR CDR3. TCRdb called the multiplex PCR reads again in MiXCR, with one record for every CDR3 protein. Of about 720,000 distinct CDR3 sequences listed, approximately 16% are singletons. Study conclusions and caveats: Before onset, by a median of approximately 6.8 months, the model predicted ophthalmopathy. Blood samples included most of the expanded thyroid clonotypes exceeding 0.001.

The receptor was derived from a man aged 18-30 years with Graves' hyperthyroidism. Sample: blood. This rearrangement joins TRBV11-2 to TRBJ2-1; 7 bases are a match to TRBD1. For the CDR3, the DNA is TGTGCCAGCAGCTTATCGTGGGCAGGGGGACCCTATGGGCAGTTCTTC. It codes for CASSLSWAGGPYGQFF.